The 14 T cell receptor beta chains below all came from one sample that was sequenced in a study of T cells in localized non-small cell lung cancer. Clones were sequenced by immunoSEQ multiplex PCR, and TCRdb holds only the in-frame ones, with some missing. Of 7,000 to 7,500 clones in the sample, 50% are singletons; the top ten hold under 3.5%. Material: lymph node tissue, obtained before any cancer treatment. All receptors come from an older female donor with stage I lung adenocarcinoma.

This chain uses TRBV7-5 with TRBJ1-6; the listed D gene, TRBD1, was not tested against the DNA. TRBV7-5 is listed as a pseudogene. The CDR3 extends over 14 amino acids. The chain's CDR3 is CASSLNAQNSPLHF. The CDR3 bases are TGTGCCAGCAGCTTAAACGCCCAGAATTCACCCCTCCACTTT.

V is TRBV9 and J is TRBJ1-2, with a tentative D call TRBD1 (6 bases). Trimming pared 0 bases from V and 8 bases from J, leaving 11 bases between. The V gene's germline CDR1 is SGDLS and CDR2 YYNGEE. This CDR3 region has 13 residues. CDR3: CASSVGQGIGYTF. The CDR3 DNA reads as TGTGCCAGCAGCGTAGGGCAGGGGATCGGCTACACCTTC.

The chain combines TRBV30 with TRBJ1-5, with unresolved D. The CDR3 extends over 15 amino acids. CDR1 and CDR2 from the germline V gene are GTSNPN and SVGIG (reference sequence). V lost 0 bases to trimming and J lost 4 bases, with 13 bases between them. The CDR3 nucleotides read TGTGCCTGGAGTGTAGGTGGCAGGCGGAATCAGCCCCAGCATTTT. Translated: CAWSVGGRRNQPQHF. Filled out from reference TRBV30 and TRBJ1-5, the complete variable domain reads SQTIHQWPATLVQPVGSPLSLECTVEGTSNPNLYWYRQAAGRGLQLLFYSVGIGQISSEVPQNLSASRPQDRQFILSSKKLLLSDSGFYLCAWSVGGRRNQPQHFGDGTRLSIL.

The chain links TRBV2 to TRBJ2-1; D not certain. This CDR3 has 13 amino acids. Trimming shortened V by 5 bases and J by 6 bases, and 11 bases separated the two germline ends. Looked up from germline, CDR1 is SNHLY and CDR2 is FYNNEI. CDR3 loop: CASSLSWVNEQFF. The CDR3 DNA reads TGTGCCAGCAGTCTCTCGTGGGTCAATGAGCAGTTCTTC.

The chain links TRBV30 to TRBJ1-4, with unresolved D. Germline assignment: CDR1 GTSNPN and CDR2 SVGIG (reference sequence). Trimming removed 0 bases at V and 0 bases at J, with 5 bases between. The CDR3 length is 14 residues. CDR3 coding DNA: TGTGCCTGGAGTGTACCTTCAACTAATGAAAAACTGTTTTTT. Its translation: CAWSVPSTNEKLFF.

CDR3 nucleotide sequence: TGTGCCTGGATGGAGACCTCCGCGTGGGGGACTGAAGCTTTCTTT. The encoded protein is CAWMETSAWGTEAFF. The chain combines TRBV30 with TRBJ1-1; D might be TRBD1 (5 bases). CDR1 and CDR2 from the germline V gene are GTSNPN and SVGIG (reference sequence). V was trimmed by 4 bases and J by 5 bases, leaving 20 bases between them. This CDR3 is 15 amino acids long.

The rearrangement joins TRBV19 to TRBJ1-2; D is unresolved. Per germline, CDR1 LNHDA and CDR2 SQIVND (reference sequence). This CDR3 is 12 amino acids long. V was clipped by 7 bases and J by 5 bases, with 11 bases between them. The CDR3 coding sequence is TGTGCCAGTAACACCAAGCAGTATGGCTACACCTTC. It codes for CASNTKQYGYTF.

The table lists this clone with a few counts. The V and J genes are TRBV6-8 and TRBJ2-7; 8 positions match TRBD1. The CDR3 contains 15 residues. Looked up from germline, CDR1 is MNHGY and CDR2 is SAAAGT. J lost 5 bases, V lost 6 bases, and 12 bases had no gene match. CDR3 nucleotide sequence: TGTGCCAGCAGAAGGACAGGGCCGCCGGGGGACGAGCAGTACTTC. Its protein is CASRRTGPPGDEQYF.

In nucleotides, the CDR3 is TGCAGCGTTGAGAGGGGCAGGGGGAACACTGAAGCTTTCTTT. Its translation: CSVERGRGNTEAFF. The chain couples TRBV29-1 to TRBJ1-1; possible D gene TRBD1, 6 bases. The CDR3 has 14 residues. The germline V and J ends were trimmed by 3 bases and 1 base, with 12 bases remaining between them. Germline assignment: CDR1 SQVTM and CDR2 ANQGSEA.

This chain joins TRBV19 and TRBJ1-4; no reliable D call. Germline assignment: CDR1 LNHDA and CDR2 SQIVND (reference sequence). The CDR3 length is 13 residues. Trimming left V 7 bases short and J 5 bases short, with 11 bases between. The DNA for the CDR3 is TGTGCCAGTATGGCGGTGAGGAATGAAAAACTGTTTTTT. This encodes CASMAVRNEKLFF. Based on the CDR3 plus reference TRBV19 and TRBJ1-4, the full variable domain is DGGITQSPKYLFRKEGQNVTLSCEQNLNHDAMYWYRQDPGQGLRLIYYSQIVNDFQKGDIAEGYSVSREKKESFPLTVTSAQKNPTAFYLCASMAVRNEKLFFGSGTQLSVL.

Sample share makes this clone large. This chain uses TRBV7-2 with TRBJ1-2; D is possibly TRBD1 (6 bases). V lost 6 bases to trimming and J lost 3 bases, with 11 bases between them. The V gene's germline CDR1 is SGHTA and CDR2 FQGNSA. The CDR3 is made up of 13 amino acids. CDR3 nucleotides: TGTGCCAGCAGGGACAGTTTTCACTATGGCTACACCTTC. Amino acids: CASRDSFHYGYTF.

This clone turned up a few times. The rearrangement links TRBV6-8 to TRBJ2-7, with 12 positions matching TRBD1. Germline CDR1 reads MNHGY; CDR2 reads SAAAGT. The CDR3 runs to 17 residues. Unmatched junction bases numbered 8, after V lost 0 bases and J lost 5 bases. The chain's CDR3 is CASSYSPGQGARNEQYF. CDR3 nucleotides: TGTGCCAGCAGTTACTCACCGGGACAGGGGGCGCGCAACGAGCAGTACTTC.

This sequence joins TRBV18 and TRBJ2-5; D is uncertain. Germline CDR1 reads KGHSH; CDR2 reads LQKENI. Trimming removed 1 base at V and 5 bases at J, with 5 bases between. The CDR3 runs to 12 residues. CDR3 amino acids: CASSPRGETQYF. CDR3 nucleotide sequence: TGTGCCAGCTCACCACGTGGGGAGACCCAGTACTTC.

This clone came up a few times. CDR3 region: CASSPPWGKDEQFF. The CDR3 DNA is TGTGCCAGCAGCCCCCCCTGGGGTAAGGATGAGCAGTTCTTC. V and J are TRBV11-3 and TRBJ2-1; D uncertain. V dropped 5 bases and J dropped 8 bases, with 16 bases sitting between them. CDR3 size: 14 residues. Germline V gives CDR1 SGHNT, CDR2 YENEEA.